This T cell receptor beta chain emerged from a study of technical replicates of blood from several donors. Only in-frame clones appear in the TCRdb table, and some are missing; sequencing was by immunoSEQ multiplex PCR. Of 75,000 to 100,000 clones in the sample, approximately 95% are singletons; the top ten hold just over 0.25%. This clonotype was obtained from a human donor in good health. Sample: T cells isolated from PBMCs.

The CDR3 loop is CASSILAGGPYEQYF. CDR3 sequence (DNA): TGTGCCAGCAGTATCCTAGCGGGAGGCCCCTACGAGCAGTACTTC. The rearrangement uses TRBV28 and TRBJ2-7, with TRBD2 matching over 11 bases. Germline CDR1 reads MDHEN; CDR2 reads SYDVKM. The CDR3 has 15 residues. With 5 bases clipped from V and 2 bases from J, the junction kept 5 bases outside the gene matches. Full variable domain (remainder filled in from reference TRBV28 and TRBJ2-7): DVKVTQSSRYLVKRTGEKVFLECVQDMDHENMFWYRQDPGLGLRLIYFSYDVKMKEKGDIPEGYSVSREKKERFSLILESASTNQTSMYLCASSILAGGPYEQYFGPGTRLTVT.